The 15 T cell receptor beta chains below come from one sample, sequenced in a study of T cell responses to AZD1222 COVID-19 vaccine. Repertoires were generated with immunoSEQ multiplex PCR, while TCRdb's copy carries only in-frame clones and drops some. The repertoire holds 150,000 to 200,000 clones, with around 92% as singletons. The specimen was peripheral blood, collected 28 days after the second AZD1222 dose. Receptors originate from an adult who received the AZD1222 COVID-19 vaccine.

The chain couples TRBV7-9 to TRBJ1-2; D unclear. CDR3 length equals 11 residues. Germline V lookup: CDR1 SEHNR, CDR2 FQNEAQ (reference sequence). The V and J ends lost 3 bases and 10 bases respectively, with 9 bases between them. CDR3 protein: CASSFRGDYTF. The CDR3 region has the DNA TGTGCCAGCAGCTTCCGCGGAGACTACACCTTC.

V is TRBV6-1 and J is TRBJ1-1; D remains unclear. This CDR3 spans 10 amino acids. Germline CDR1 is MNHNS and CDR2 is SASEGT. V lost 2 bases and J 12 bases, leaving 7 bases between the germline ends. The CDR3 protein is CASSERVTFF. In DNA, the CDR3 is TGTGCCAGCAGTGAAAGGGTGACTTTCTTT.

This clone came up once. This chain links TRBV18 with TRBJ2-7, with 10 bases aligning to TRBD1. Germline values: CDR1 KGHSH, CDR2 LQKENI. The trim removed 4 bases at V and 0 bases at J, leaving 0 bases unmatched. This CDR3 is built from 14 residues. As DNA, the CDR3 is TGTGCCAGCTCACGGGACAGGGGCTCCTACGAGCAGTACTTC. The encoded protein is CASSRDRGSYEQYF.

The chain employs TRBV5-1 and TRBJ2-1; 9 bases match TRBD1. The CDR3 loop spans 15 amino acids. Germline values: CDR1 SGHRS, CDR2 YFSETQ. V shed 0 bases, J shed 6 bases, and the junction held 4 bases outside the gene matches. The CDR3 coding sequence is TGCGCCAGCAGCTTGGCCGGGACAGGGAGCAATGAGCAGTTCTTC. It translates to CASSLAGTGSNEQFF.

The rearrangement joins TRBV5-1 to TRBJ1-1; the D is unclear. V dropped 1 base and J dropped 0 bases, with 13 bases sitting between them. There are 16 residues in the CDR3. The germline CDR1 and CDR2 sequences are SGHRS and YFSETQ. The CDR3 reads CASSLINSGVNTEAFF. The CDR3 DNA is TGCGCCAGCAGCTTGATAAACAGCGGGGTGAACACTGAAGCTTTCTTT.

The V call is TRBV7-2, the J call TRBJ1-2, with TRBD1 matching 9 bases. CDR3 length equals 14 residues. The germline V gene encodes CDR1 SGHTA and CDR2 FQGNSA. The V and J ends lost 5 bases and 5 bases, in that order; junction bases with no gene match: 6. CDR3: CASSPRDRVYGYTF. CDR3 sequence (DNA): TGTGCCAGCAGCCCCCGGGACAGGGTGTATGGCTACACCTTC.

This clone has only one observation. The V call is TRBV5-4, the J call TRBJ2-7; TRBD1 agrees at 10 bases. Germline values: CDR1 SGHNT, CDR2 YYREEE (reference sequence). The J segment lost 3 bases and the V segment lost 5 bases, leaving 8 bases of the junction unmatched. The CDR3 runs 15 residues. CDR3 nucleotides: TGTGCCAGCAGTTCAGACAGGGGGCCCATCTACGAGCAGTACTTC. This gives the protein CASSSDRGPIYEQYF. The full variable domain, in which reference TRBV5-4 and TRBJ2-7 provide the parts outside the CDR3, is ETGVTQSPTHLIKTRGQQVTLRCSSQSGHNTVSWYQQALGQGPQFIFQYYREEENGRGNFPPRFSGLQFPNYSSELNVNALELDDSALYLCASSSDRGPIYEQYFGPGTRLTVT.

This rearrangement joins TRBV6-5 to TRBJ1-1; D ambiguous. The germline CDR1 and CDR2 sequences are MNHEY and SVGAGI. The CDR3 spans 13 residues. Trimming removed 2 bases from V and 2 bases from J, with 6 bases in between. CDR3 coding DNA: TGTGCCAGCAGTTACCAGATAAACACTGAAGCTTTCTTT. Amino acids: CASSYQINTEAFF.

The V and J genes are TRBV19 and TRBJ1-5, with TRBD1 as a possible D gene (6 bases). Trimming pared 2 bases from V and 5 bases from J, leaving 13 bases between. CDR3 length: 15 residues. CDR1 LNHDA and CDR2 SQIVND come from the germline V gene (reference sequence). The CDR3 coding sequence is TGTGCCAGTAGTATATATTGGGGGGCCTATCAGCCCCAGCATTTT. Amino acids: CASSIYWGAYQPQHF.

V usage is TRBV2 and J usage is TRBJ2-1, with 9 bases that match TRBD2. The V gene end was trimmed by 7 bases and the J gene end by 2 bases; junction bases not matched to a gene: 6. Germline V CDR1 and CDR2: SNHLY, FYNNEI. The CDR3 runs to 15 residues. The DNA of the CDR3 is TGTGCCAGCACGTTAGCGGGGGAGCCCTACAATGAGCAGTTCTTC. Protein product: CASTLAGEPYNEQFF.

V gene TRBV5-6 combines with J gene TRBJ1-2, with 10 nucleotides matching TRBD1. This CDR3 is 17 amino acids long. Germline V gene lookup returns CDR1 SGHDT and CDR2 YYEEEE. V lost 4 bases and J lost 7; bases outside the gene matches: 16. CDR3 loop: CASSTPRDRGNSGGYTF. Here the CDR3 DNA reads TGTGCCAGCAGCACCCCCCGGGACAGGGGAAACTCGGGTGGCTACACCTTC.

This sequence joins TRBV27 and TRBJ2-1; D is unclear. Trimming pared 2 bases from V and 0 bases from J, leaving 8 bases between. CDR1 is MNHEY and CDR2 is SMNVEV in the germline V gene (reference sequence). The CDR3 runs to 15 residues. CDR3 residues: CASSLARYSYNEQFF. In DNA form, the CDR3 reads TGTGCCAGCAGTTTAGCACGGTACTCCTACAATGAGCAGTTCTTC.

The chain recombines TRBV7-9 with TRBJ1-2; D uncertain. CDR1 and CDR2 (germline): SEHNR, FQNEAQ (reference sequence). Trimming left V 2 bases short and J 8 bases short, with 9 bases between. This CDR3 has 12 amino acids. This CDR3 reads CASSLNLLGYTF. DNA of the CDR3: TGTGCCAGCAGCTTAAATCTCCTAGGCTACACCTTC.

This rearrangement joins TRBV13 to TRBJ1-1; 7 nucleotides line up with TRBD1. Germline CDR1 reads PRHDT; CDR2 reads FYEKMQ (reference sequence). The V segment lost 4 bases and the J segment 3 bases; nucleotides outside the gene matches: 11. This CDR3 has 16 residues. CDR3 sequence reads: CASSSGHQGEDTEAFF. CDR3 coding DNA: TGTGCCAGCAGCTCCGGTCACCAGGGGGAGGACACTGAAGCTTTCTTT.

This clone appeared a single time. Here the CDR3 DNA reads TGTGCCAGCAGTTCCGCAGAAGCTAACTATGGCTACACCTTC. Encoded protein: CASSSAEANYGYTF. This rearrangement joins TRBV6-1 to TRBJ1-2; D not resolved. Trimming removed 5 bases from V and 0 bases from J, with 10 bases in between. The CDR3 sequence is 14 residues long. The V gene's germline CDR1 is MNHNS and CDR2 SASEGT.